This T cell receptor beta chain derives from a study of identical twins. Template switching, a step in the protocol, added a universal primer site, and cDNA carried unique molecular identifiers. Each CDR3 protein is one row after TCRdb ran MiXCR on the 5' RACE reads. The sample carries 450,000 to 650,000 distinct CDR3 sequences, more than 9% recorded once. This clonotype was recorded many times. What it recognizes is unknown. Study outcomes and limitations: For cord blood, abundant beta clonotypes had fewer insertions, unlike memory repertoires, which showed none.

These records were also assigned to another study, of yellow fever vaccine responses in identical twins. In that study: Twins' vaccine T cell responses were reported to seem partly convergent and partly personalized.

The material sequenced was PBMCs. This receptor was obtained from a woman under 30 in good health.

The CDR3 region has the DNA TGCAGCGTTGACCACGGGGATACGCAGTATTTT. This encodes CSVDHGDTQYF. This chain uses TRBV29-1 with TRBJ2-3; no clear D. Germline CDR1 reads SQVTM; CDR2 reads ANQGSEA. CDR3 length: 11 residues. Trimming pared 3 bases from V and 6 bases from J, leaving 7 bases between.